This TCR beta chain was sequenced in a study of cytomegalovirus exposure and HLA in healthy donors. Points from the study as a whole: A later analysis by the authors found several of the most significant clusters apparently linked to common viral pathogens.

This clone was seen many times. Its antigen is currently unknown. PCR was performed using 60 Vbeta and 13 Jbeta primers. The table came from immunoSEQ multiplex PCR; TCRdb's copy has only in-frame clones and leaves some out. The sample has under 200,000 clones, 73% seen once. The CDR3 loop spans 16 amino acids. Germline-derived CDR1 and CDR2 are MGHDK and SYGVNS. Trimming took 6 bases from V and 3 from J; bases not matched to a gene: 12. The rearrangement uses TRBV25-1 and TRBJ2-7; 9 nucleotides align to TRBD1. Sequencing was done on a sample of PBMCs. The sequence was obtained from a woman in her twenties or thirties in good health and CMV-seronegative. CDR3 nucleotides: TGTGCCAGCAGCGCGACAGGGGGAGACTCAAACTACGAGCAGTACTTC. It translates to CASSATGGDSNYEQYF.